This TCR beta chain was documented in a study of Ad26.COV2.S vaccination and SARS-CoV-2 variants. Study-level background: The Ad26.COV2.S arm of the COV1001 trial was where the donor was placed. Study-level findings and limits: From the TCR breadth and depth analyses, total T cell responses may have been underestimated. Breadth, reportedly substantial, characterized the spike-specific CD8+ and CD4+ T cell responses after vaccination.

A word on this clone: The antigen is not known.

Unmatched junction bases numbered 8, after V lost 7 bases and J lost 4 bases. The CDR3 sequence is 14 residues long. CDR1 MGHDK and CDR2 SYGVNS come from the germline V gene. Sequencing was performed with immunoSEQ multiplex PCR; in TCRdb, only in-frame clones are kept and a portion is missing. The data contain over 200,000 clones, roughly 88% of them singletons. As to treatment: some 20 received Ad26.COV2.S at low or high dose, single or two shots; 5 received placebo; per-sample allocation not given. Repertoires come from day 63 after the first vaccine or placebo injection. The chain links TRBV25-1 to TRBJ1-2, with TRBD1 identical over 8 bases. This sample comprised peripheral blood, obtained in a trial of Ad26.COV2.S vaccine versus placebo. This clonotype was sampled from a person aged 18-65 years who received the Ad26.COV2.S COVID-19 vaccine or a placebo. The chain's CDR3 is CASTPGQGLYGYTF. The CDR3 DNA reads as TGTGCCAGCACCCCCGGACAGGGACTCTATGGCTACACCTTC.